This record covers a single TCR beta chain. Its recognized antigen is unknown. No much larger clone exists at a distance of one base, and base qualities are not known. The sample originates from a study of blood T cell repertoires in COVID-19 (dated by TCRdb to about 2020). Regarding the research as a whole: Samples covering the acute and convalescent phases of COVID-19 were provided by collaborators in the United States, Italy and Spain. The material from the prospective study consisted of cDNA or gDNA derived from T cells, B-cell-depleted T cells, or PBMCs. Subjects who had been exposed to COVID-19, were actively infected with it, or had recovered from it provided the deeply sampled blood TCRbeta repertoires that made up the dataset. A freely available public database, intended as a resource for researchers studying the immune response to SARS-CoV-2, is where the repertoires were released. Samples were obtained from the ongoing ImmuneRACE study (first 160 participants) and from 1,254 subjects provided by 6 global collaborators. A de-identified subject ID, COVID-19 status, age in years and sex were almost always included in the sample metadata. Where HLA class I and class II types were available, the types were taken from metadata supplied by the sample provider, not from assay-based typing. The study at large found these results: The quantity of clinical and demographic metadata differed by source and by participant and was supplied without curation.

The immunoSEQ Assay, a bias-controlled multiplex PCR, was used to amplify TCRbeta CDR3 regions from genomic DNA. Regarding the original processing steps: Nucleated cell counts per sample were estimated from amplification of reference gene primers within the assay. To quantify the absolute abundance of each unique TCRbeta CDR3 rearrangement, sequence reads were collapsed and filtered. Productive Simpson clonality was computed per sample as the square root of Simpson's diversity index over productive rearrangements. TCRdb obtained this table from immuneACCESS and retained in-frame rearrangements with V and J assigned. These tables miss some clones; where compared with another copy, unresolved V genes account for less than half of the shortfall, and the remainder is unexplained. The V and J calls and clone size come from that table; D and trimming were worked out from the DNA. For this sample there are about 170,000 clones; around 84% appear just once. The ten largest clones add up to approximately 0.6% of the sample.

One collaborating source in Seattle enrolled patients during active infection and followed them longitudinally through the course of disease. Collaborating institutions collected whole blood in K2EDTA tubes following their own protocols. For TCRbeta analysis, collaborators shipped samples as frozen whole blood, isolated PBMCs, or DNA extracted from either of those sample types. CDR3 length: 15 amino acids, cysteine to phenylalanine. The entry retains the CDR3 DNA only, 45 bases that are in frame from base 1. V and J lose 3 bases and 2 bases, and a span of 14 bases separates them. Looking up the germline V gene yields CDR1 SGDLS and CDR2 YYNGEE.

Sequenced input: peripheral blood. The TCR sequence derives from a man in his 60s with COVID-19, enrolled during active disease. Recombination joined TRBV9 with TRBJ1-2; no D segment can be confidently identified. CDR3 protein: CASSARSMTNYGYTF. The sequence in DNA is TGTGCCAGCAGCGCCCGTAGCATGACGAACTATGGCTACACCTTC.